This T cell receptor beta chain was documented in a study of T-cell reconstitution after alpha-beta-depleted transplantation in children (dated by TCRdb to the mid-2010s). Regarding the research as a whole: Using TCR repertoire profiling, the study followed T-cell immune reconstitution in a quantitative way in children after TCRalphabeta/CD19-depleted allogeneic hematopoietic cell transplantation.

The receptor library was made with PCR. The reads were generated on an Illumina HiSeq 2500. TCR libraries were prepared with molecular barcoding, using unique molecular identifiers to normalize TCRbeta repertoire quantification. TCRdb handled the public reads itself, with Q25 trimming in fastp and clone calling in MiXCR, and kept productive beta chains. Each entry merges the rows of one CDR3 protein and shows their most common DNA and genes. The sample profile shows 490,000 or so distinct CDR3 sequences; approximately 13% of them were found once. Less than 6.5% of the sample is held by the ten biggest clonotypes. Via the germline V gene (reference sequence), CDR1 is SEHNR and CDR2 FQNEAQ. From cysteine to phenylalanine, the CDR3 is 15 amino acids long. Only the CDR3 DNA is retained, 45 bases long and in frame from the first base. The V end loses 3 bases and the J end loses 2 bases, and a stretch of 12 bases separates them.

This clonotype came up a few times. It has no known antigen specificity. Nothing much larger sits one base from this clone, and base qualities are not available. Sequences were derived from PBMCs from the stem cell graft donor, sampled from the stem cell graft. Here the chain combines TRBV7-9 and TRBJ2-3; the D gene may be TRBD1 or TRBD2, since each aligns over 6 bases. This clonotype originated in a human donor who donated a stem cell graft to a child with combined immunodeficiency. The DNA reads TGTGCCAGCAGCTTCGGGGGCGCGAACACAGATACGCAGTATTTT. Protein translation: CASSFGGANTDTQYF.